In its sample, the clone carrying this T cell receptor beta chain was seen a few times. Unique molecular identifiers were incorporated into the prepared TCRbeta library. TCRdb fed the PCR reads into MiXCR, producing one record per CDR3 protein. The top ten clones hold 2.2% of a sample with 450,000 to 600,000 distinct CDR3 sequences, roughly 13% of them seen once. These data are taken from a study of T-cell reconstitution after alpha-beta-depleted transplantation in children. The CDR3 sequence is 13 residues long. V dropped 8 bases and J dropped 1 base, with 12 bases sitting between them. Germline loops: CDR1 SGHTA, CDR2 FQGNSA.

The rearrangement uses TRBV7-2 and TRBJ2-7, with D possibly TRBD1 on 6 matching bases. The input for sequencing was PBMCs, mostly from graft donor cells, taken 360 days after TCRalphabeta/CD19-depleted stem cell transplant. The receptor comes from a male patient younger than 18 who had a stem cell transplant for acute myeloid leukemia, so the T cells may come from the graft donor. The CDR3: CASGQPGSYEQYF. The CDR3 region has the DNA TGTGCCAGCGGACAGCCCGGATCCTACGAGCAGTACTTC.